A selection of T cell receptor beta chains follows, all from one sample in a study of patients and donors after allogeneic stem cell transplantation. TCRdb re-called the RT-PCR reads with MiXCR, one entry per CDR3 protein. The sample has about 150,000 distinct CDR3 sequences; 30% to 45% are singletons. Input material: blood, either unsorted or a sorted T cell fraction (not recorded which). Source of these receptors: a human donor who was either an allogeneic HSCT recipient or a stem cell or donor lymphocyte infusion donor (not recorded which). It is not recorded whose cells these are; they may come from a transplant donor. CDR3s include the opening cysteine and the closing phenylalanine or tryptophan. D genes are given only for firm matches. The size field is filled for only some rows; it gives once, few, many or a size class.

TRBV5-4	TRBD2	TRBJ2-3	many	TGTGCCAGCAGCAAGGGAGGACTAGCGGGGGGCACAGATACGCAGTATTTT	CASSKGGLAGGTDTQYF
TRBV7-9	.	TRBJ1-1	.	TGTGCCAGCAGCCCCCAAGACGGACGGTTCTTT	CASSPQDGRFF
TRBV7-2	TRBD1	TRBJ1-4	.	TGTGCCAGCAGCGGGACAGCAGGGTTTAATGAAAAACTGTTTTTT	CASSGTAGFNEKLFF
TRBV28	TRBD2	TRBJ2-3	few	TGTGCCAGCAGCATTAGCGGGGGCTCCACAGATACGCAGTATTTT	CASSISGGSTDTQYF
TRBV7-9	TRBD1	TRBJ1-2	.	TGTGCCAGCAGCTTAGAGAGGGACAGAAACTATGGCTACACCTTC	CASSLERDRNYGYTF
TRBV27	TRBD1	TRBJ2-5	few	TGTGCCAGCAGTATAGCGACAGGGAAAGAGACCCAGTACTTC	CASSIATGKETQYF
TRBV6-5	.	TRBJ1-5	few	TGTGCCAGCAGTTACGTCGGCAGCAATCAGCCCCAGCATTTT	CASSYVGSNQPQHF
TRBV27	.	TRBJ1-4	many	TGTGCCAGCAGCCCTGTACAGGCAACTAATGAAAAACTGTTTTTT	CASSPVQATNEKLFF
TRBV24-1	.	TRBJ2-1	.	TGTGCCACCAGTGATTTGGGGGGTCTGTTCTTC	CATSDLGGLFF
TRBV6-2/TRBV6-3	.	TRBJ1-5	.	TGTGCCAGCAGTTACCCGTGGACAGTTTATAGCAATCAGCCCCAGCATTTT	CASSYPWTVYSNQPQHF
TRBV4-1	.	TRBJ1-1	.	TGCGCCAGCAGCCACTCGCGGGGCAGGGCCACTGAAGCTTTCTTT	CASSHSRGRATEAFF
TRBV12-3/TRBV12-4	.	TRBJ2-4	.	TGTGCCAGCAGTTTCGGGACCGTACCGGGGACCAAAAACATTCAGTACTTC	CASSFGTVPGTKNIQYF
TRBV5-1	.	TRBJ2-1	.	TGCGCCAGCAGCTTGGACTCGAGCTCCTACAATGAGCAGTTCTTC	CASSLDSSSYNEQFF
TRBV5-1	.	TRBJ1-5	.	TGCGCCAGCAGCTTGTCTCCGGAGAATCAGCCCCAGCATTTT	CASSLSPENQPQHF
TRBV6-6	.	TRBJ1-2	few	TGTGCCAGCAGTTACTCGTCCCAGGGCGGCTATGGCTACACCTTC	CASSYSSQGGYGYTF
TRBV7-3	TRBD1	TRBJ2-1	few	TGTGCCAGCAGCTCCGGAAGAGGACAGGGGAAGAACAATGAGCAGTTCTTC	CASSSGRGQGKNNEQFF
TRBV10-3	.	TRBJ2-3	few	TGTGCCATCAGGGGGGGACAACGATTTAGCACAGATACGCAGTATTTT	CAIRGGQRFSTDTQYF
TRBV12-3/TRBV12-4	TRBD2	TRBJ2-1	.	TGTGCCAGTACCAGCCGGGACTACTCCTACAATGAGCAGTTCTTC	CASTSRDYSYNEQFF
TRBV29-1	.	TRBJ1-1	.	TGCAGCGTTGGGTCGGTAAGGGACACTGAAGCTTTCTTT	CSVGSVRDTEAFF
TRBV5-1	.	TRBJ1-6	.	TGCGCCAGCAGCTTTGCTGTGGGACTAAATTCACCCCTCCACTTT	CASSFAVGLNSPLHF
TRBV20-1	.	TRBJ1-1	few	TGCAGTGCTAGAGTCTTGCAGCAGAACACTGAAGCTTTCTTT	CSARVLQQNTEAFF
TRBV20-1	TRBD1	TRBJ2-6	.	TGCAGTGCAGCAGGACAGGGGAGGAGGTCTGGGGCCAACGTCCTGACTTTC	CSAAGQGRRSGANVLTF
TRBV6-2/TRBV6-3	TRBD1	TRBJ1-1	.	TGTGCCAGCAGGCTCCCCGGCGGGACAGGGGTAACTGAAGCTTTCTTT	CASRLPGGTGVTEAFF
TRBV5-1	.	TRBJ2-3	.	TGCGCCAGCAGCAAAATAGGGGCCACAGATACGCAGTATTTT	CASSKIGATDTQYF
TRBV20-1	TRBD1	TRBJ1-2	few	TGCAGTGCTGTCCAAAAGGACAGGTTGCACTATGGCTACACCTTC	CSAVQKDRLHYGYTF
TRBV29-1	TRBD1	TRBJ1-1	few	TGCAGCGCCAAAACAGGGGGGGAAACTGAAGCTTTCTTT	CSAKTGGETEAFF
TRBV15	.	TRBJ2-2	.	TGTGCCACCAGCAGACCCCCCTCGGGGGACACCGGGGAGCTGTTTTTT	CATSRPPSGDTGELFF
TRBV9	.	TRBJ2-3	.	TGTGCCAGCGGCGCCCCCGAGGATACGCAGTATTTT	CASGAPEDTQYF
TRBV4-2	.	TRBJ2-2	.	TGTGCCAGCAGCCAAGGTGAGGGGGGCGTCGACACCGGGGAGCTGTTTTTT	CASSQGEGGVDTGELFF
TRBV6-6	.	TRBJ1-3	many	TGTGCCAGCAGTCCACCGATAAACACCATATATTTT	CASSPPINTIYF
TRBV7-6	.	TRBJ1-1	.	TGTGCTAGGGGGACCCGGGGCAGCCTGAACACTGAAGCTTTCTTT	CARGTRGSLNTEAFF
TRBV6-1	.	TRBJ2-2	.	TGTGCCAGCAGTGAAACGGGGACCGGGGAGCTGTTTTTT	CASSETGTGELFF
TRBV5-1	TRBD1	TRBJ2-5	.	TGCGCCAGCAGCGGAGGACAGGGCGAGACCCAGTACTTC	CASSGGQGETQYF
TRBV10-3	TRBD1	TRBJ1-6	many	TGTGCCATCAGTGTCCGGGACAGCTATAATTCACCCCTCCACTTT	CAISVRDSYNSPLHF
TRBV4-1	TRBD1	TRBJ1-6	.	TGCGCCAGTGACATGACAGGGACGTATAATTCACCCCTCCACTTT	CASDMTGTYNSPLHF
TRBV5-1	.	TRBJ1-1	many	TGCGCCAGCAGCTTGGCCATTAACACTGAAGCTTTCTTT	CASSLAINTEAFF
TRBV5-8	TRBD2	TRBJ2-1	.	TGTGCCAGCAGCCCCGTACCTCTAGCGGGGGGCATTGAGCAGTTCTTC	CASSPVPLAGGIEQFF
TRBV10-3	TRBD1	TRBJ1-4	few	TGTGCCATCAGTGAGTCGGACAGGGGAAATGAAAAACTGTTTTTT	CAISESDRGNEKLFF
TRBV28	TRBD1	TRBJ2-7	.	TGTGCCAGCAGTTTCTACGAACTCTCGGACAGGGGCCTCTACGAGCAGTACTTC	CASSFYELSDRGLYEQYF
TRBV30	.	TRBJ1-1	.	TGTGCCTGGAGTTCCGGGGTGAACACTGAAGCTTTCTTT	CAWSSGVNTEAFF
TRBV6-5	TRBD1	TRBJ1-2	.	TGTGCCAGCAGTCGGGACAGGGATCTTGGCTACACCTTC	CASSRDRDLGYTF
TRBV6-5	TRBD1	TRBJ2-3	few	TGTGCCAGCGGCTGGACAGGGGGCACAGATACGCAGTATTTT	CASGWTGGTDTQYF
TRBV5-1	.	TRBJ1-2	few	TGCGCCAGCAGCCGTAACACAGGATCTTCTAACTATGGCTACACCTTC	CASSRNTGSSNYGYTF
TRBV5-6	.	TRBJ2-3	few	TGTGCCAGCAGCTTGGGGCCCACAGATACGCAGTATTTT	CASSLGPTDTQYF
TRBV7-9	TRBD1	TRBJ1-1	.	TGTGCCGGATACAGGGGAGGGGGAACTGAAGCTTTCTTT	CAGYRGGGTEAFF
TRBV20-1	.	TRBJ1-4	.	TGCAGTGGACAGGCGGGAGAAAAACTGTTTTTT	CSGQAGEKLFF